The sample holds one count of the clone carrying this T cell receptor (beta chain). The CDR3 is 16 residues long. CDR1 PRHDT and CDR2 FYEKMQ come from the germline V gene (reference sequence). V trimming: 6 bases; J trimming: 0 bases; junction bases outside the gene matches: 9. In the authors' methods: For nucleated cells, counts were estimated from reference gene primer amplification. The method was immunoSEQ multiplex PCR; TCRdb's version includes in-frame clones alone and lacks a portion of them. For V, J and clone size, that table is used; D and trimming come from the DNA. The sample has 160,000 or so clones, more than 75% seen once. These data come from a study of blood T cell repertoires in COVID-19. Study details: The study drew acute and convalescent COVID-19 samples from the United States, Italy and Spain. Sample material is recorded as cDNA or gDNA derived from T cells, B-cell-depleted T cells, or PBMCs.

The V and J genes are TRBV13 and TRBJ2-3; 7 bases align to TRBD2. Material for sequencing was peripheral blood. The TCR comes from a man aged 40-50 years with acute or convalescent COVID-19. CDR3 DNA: TGTGCCAGCAGACGCGCCGGGACTATGAGCACAGATACGCAGTATTTT. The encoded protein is CASRRAGTMSTDTQYF. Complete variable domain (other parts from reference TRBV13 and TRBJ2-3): AAGVIQSPRHLIKEKRETATLKCYPIPRHDTVYWYQQGPGQDPQFLISFYEKMQSDKGSIPDRFSAQQFSDYHSELNMSSLELGDSALYFCASRRAGTMSTDTQYFGPGTRLTVL.